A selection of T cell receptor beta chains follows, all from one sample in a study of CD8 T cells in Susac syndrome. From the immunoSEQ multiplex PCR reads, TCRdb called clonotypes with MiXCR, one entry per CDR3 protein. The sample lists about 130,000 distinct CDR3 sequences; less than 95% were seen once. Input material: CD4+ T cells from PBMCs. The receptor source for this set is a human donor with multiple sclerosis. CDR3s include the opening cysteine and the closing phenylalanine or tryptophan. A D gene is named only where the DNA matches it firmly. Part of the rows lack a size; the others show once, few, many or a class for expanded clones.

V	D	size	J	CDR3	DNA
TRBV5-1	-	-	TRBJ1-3	CASSLAGSSSGNTIYF	TGCGCCAGCAGCTTGGCGGGCAGTTCAAGCGGAAACACCATATATTTT
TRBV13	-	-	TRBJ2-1	CASSLGTGLYNEQFF	TGTGCCAGCAGCTTAGGTACAGGGCTCTACAATGAGCAGTTCTTC
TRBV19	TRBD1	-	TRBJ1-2	CASSTHRTGGRVGGYTF	TGTGCCAGTAGTACCCACCGGACAGGGGGAAGAGTAGGTGGCTACACCTTC
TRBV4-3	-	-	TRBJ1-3	CASSQDANGNTIYF	TGCGCCAGCAGCCAAGACGCAAATGGAAACACCATATATTTT
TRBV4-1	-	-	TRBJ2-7	CASSPPGSLTYEQYF	TGCGCCAGCAGCCCGCCTGGGTCCCTTACCTACGAGCAGTACTTC
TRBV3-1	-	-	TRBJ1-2	CASSDRVQVNYGYTF	TGTGCCAGCAGCGATCGAGTACAGGTCAACTATGGCTACACCTTC
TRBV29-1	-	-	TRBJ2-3	CSVEYRERRDTQYF	TGCAGCGTAGAATACCGGGAGAGGAGGGATACGCAGTATTTT
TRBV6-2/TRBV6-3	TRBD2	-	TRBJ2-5	CANSTGTSGVQETQYF	TGTGCCAACAGTACCGGGACTAGCGGGGTTCAAGAGACCCAGTACTTC
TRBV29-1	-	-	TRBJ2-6	CSVGGASGANVLTF	TGCAGCGTCGGCGGCGCTTCTGGGGCCAACGTCCTGACTTTC
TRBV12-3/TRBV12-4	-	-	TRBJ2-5	CASTSGKGGETQYF	TGTGCCAGCACCTCGGGGAAAGGGGGGGAGACCCAGTACTTC
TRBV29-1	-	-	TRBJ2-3	CSGRRGRQDTQYF	TGCAGCGGGAGGAGGGGGCGTCAGGATACGCAGTATTTT
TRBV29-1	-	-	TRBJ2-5	CSVRRSGTETQYF	TGCAGCGTTCGACGGTCAGGGACCGAGACCCAGTACTTC
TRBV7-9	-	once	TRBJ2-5	CASSKLVETQYF	TGTGCCAGCAGCAAACTGGTGGAGACCCAGTACTTC
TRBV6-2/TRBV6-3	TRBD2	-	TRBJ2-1	CASSAASAGVLVEQFF	TGTGCCAGCAGCGCTGCTTCGGCGGGAGTGTTGGTTGAGCAGTTCTTC
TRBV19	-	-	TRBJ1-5	CASSKSKEQPQHF	TGTGCCAGTAGTAAGAGTAAGGAGCAGCCCCAGCATTTT
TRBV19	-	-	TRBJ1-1	CASSASRGTEAFF	TGTGCCAGTAGTGCCTCCAGGGGCACTGAAGCTTTCTTT
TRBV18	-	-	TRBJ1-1	CASSPFDSFYEAFF	TGTGCCAGCTCACCCTTCGACAGCTTTTATGAAGCTTTCTTT
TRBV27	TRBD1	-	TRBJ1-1	CASSFLSTGLDTEAFF	TGTGCCAGCAGTTTCCTATCGACAGGGCTGGACACTGAAGCTTTCTTT
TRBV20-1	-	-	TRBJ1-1	CSARPRAATEAFF	TGCAGTGCCCGGCCCCGGGCGGCCACTGAAGCTTTCTTT
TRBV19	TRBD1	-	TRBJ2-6	CASSPRGTSGANVLTF	TGTGCCAGTAGTCCCAGGGGGACCTCTGGGGCCAACGTCCTGACTTTC
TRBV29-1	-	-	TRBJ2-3	CSVRGYLGREWTDTQYF	TGCAGCGTTCGGGGGTACTTGGGGAGAGAATGGACAGATACGCAGTATTTT
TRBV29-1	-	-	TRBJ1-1	CSVRLRFGGNTEAFF	TGCAGCGTCCGCCTACGATTTGGGGGGAACACTGAAGCTTTCTTT
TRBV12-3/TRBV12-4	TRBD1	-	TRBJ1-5	CASSGDRGGNQPQHF	TGTGCCAGCAGCGGGGACAGGGGGGGAAATCAGCCCCAGCATTTT
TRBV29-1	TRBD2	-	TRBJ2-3	CSVDGLAGTDTQYF	TGCAGCGTCGATGGACTAGCGGGCACAGATACGCAGTATTTT
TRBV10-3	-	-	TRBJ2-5	CAISTSLGGETQYF	TGTGCCATCAGCACTTCTTTGGGGGGCGAGACCCAGTACTTC
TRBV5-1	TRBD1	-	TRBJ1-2	CASSLTGGSDYGYTF	TGCGCCAGCAGCCTTACAGGGGGCTCGGACTATGGCTACACCTTC
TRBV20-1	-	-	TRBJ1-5	CSARATLGSNQPQHF	TGCAGTGCTAGAGCCACGTTAGGGAGCAATCAGCCCCAGCATTTT
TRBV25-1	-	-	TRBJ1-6	CASSEYPKMSPLHF	TGTGCCAGCAGTGAATATCCGAAAATGTCACCCCTCCACTTT
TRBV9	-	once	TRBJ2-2	CASSISGKAGELFF	TGTGCCAGCAGCATTAGCGGAAAGGCCGGGGAGCTGTTTTTT
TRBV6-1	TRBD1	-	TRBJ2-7	CASTRGQGAYEQYF	TGTGCCAGCACCCGAGGGCAGGGGGCCTACGAGCAGTACTTC
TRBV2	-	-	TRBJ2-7	CASSEPGFSYYEQYF	TGTGCCAGCAGTGAACCGGGCTTCTCCTACTACGAGCAGTACTTC
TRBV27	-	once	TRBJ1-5	CASSRTGAYNQPQHF	TGTGCCAGCAGTAGAACCGGAGCGTACAATCAGCCCCAGCATTTT
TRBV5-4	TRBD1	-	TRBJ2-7	CASSLVPRTGSSYEQYF	TGTGCCAGCAGCTTGGTTCCCAGGACAGGAAGCTCCTACGAGCAGTACTTC
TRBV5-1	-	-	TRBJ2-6	CASSGSLSGANVLTF	TGCGCCAGCAGCGGATCGTTATCTGGGGCCAACGTCCTGACTTTC
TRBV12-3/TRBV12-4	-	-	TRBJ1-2	CASSYIQGSGYTF	TGTGCCAGCAGTTATATACAGGGATCTGGCTACACCTTC
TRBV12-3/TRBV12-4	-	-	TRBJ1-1	CASTLRGKAFF	TGTGCCAGCACCCTTCGGGGTAAAGCTTTCTTT
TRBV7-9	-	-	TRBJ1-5	CASSLGAGGRDQPQHF	TGTGCCAGCAGCTTAGGAGCGGGGGGCAGGGATCAGCCCCAGCATTTT
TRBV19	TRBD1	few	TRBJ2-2	CASSPGQGRTGELFF	TGTGCCAGTAGTCCGGGACAGGGACGCACCGGGGAGCTGTTTTTT
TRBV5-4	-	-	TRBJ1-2	CASSPRDPGPNGYTF	TGTGCCAGCAGCCCCCGGGACCCCGGACCTAATGGCTACACCTTC
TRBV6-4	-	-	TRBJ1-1	CATRGGHLDEAFF	TGTGCCACCAGAGGGGGGCACCTGGATGAAGCTTTCTTT
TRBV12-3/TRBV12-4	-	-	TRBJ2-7	CASRADSHPYEQYF	TGTGCCAGCAGAGCAGACAGTCATCCCTACGAGCAGTACTTC
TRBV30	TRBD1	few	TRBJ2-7	CASSRDRTYEQYF	TGTGCCTCGAGCCGGGACAGGACTTACGAGCAGTACTTC
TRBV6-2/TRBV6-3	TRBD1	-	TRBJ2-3	CASSPRTGGDTQYF	TGTGCCAGCAGTCCACGGACAGGGGGGGATACGCAGTATTTT
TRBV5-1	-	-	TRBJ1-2	CASSPKDTAGGYTF	TGCGCCAGCAGCCCGAAAGACACCGCGGGGGGCTACACCTTC
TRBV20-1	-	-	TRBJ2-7	CSARAVGDEQYF	TGCAGTGCTAGGGCCGTTGGCGACGAGCAGTACTTC
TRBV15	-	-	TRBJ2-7	CATSREGTSEQYF	TGTGCCACCAGCAGAGAAGGGACCTCGGAGCAGTACTTC
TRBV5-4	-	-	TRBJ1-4	CASSLAVNEKLFF	TGTGCCAGCAGCCTGGCTGTAAATGAAAAACTGTTTTTT
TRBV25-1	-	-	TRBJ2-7	CASAKGTYEQYF	TGTGCCAGCGCTAAAGGGACCTACGAGCAGTACTTC
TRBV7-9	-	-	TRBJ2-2	CASSLDRDSAGELFF	TGTGCCAGCAGCTTAGACAGGGACTCCGCCGGGGAGCTGTTTTTT
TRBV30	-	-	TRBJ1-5	CAWSGGGGQPQHF	TGTGCCTGGAGTGGGGGAGGAGGTCAGCCCCAGCATTTT
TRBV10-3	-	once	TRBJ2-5	CAIRGQSRGETQYF	TGTGCCATCAGGGGGCAGAGCCGGGGAGAGACCCAGTACTTC
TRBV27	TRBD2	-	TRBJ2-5	CASSSFRRSGGLETQYF	TGTGCCAGCAGTTCATTCCGTCGGAGCGGGGGGTTGGAGACCCAGTACTTC
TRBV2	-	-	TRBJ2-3	CASSVLVSTDTQYF	TGTGCCAGCAGTGTGCTAGTTAGCACAGATACGCAGTATTTT
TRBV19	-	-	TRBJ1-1	CASSIVIVGHAMNTEAFF	TGTGCCAGTAGTATAGTTATTGTCGGACATGCCATGAACACTGAAGCTTTCTTT
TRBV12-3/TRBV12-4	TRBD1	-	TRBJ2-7	CASSFWDRGSYEQYF	TGTGCCAGCAGTTTCTGGGACAGGGGATCCTACGAGCAGTACTTC
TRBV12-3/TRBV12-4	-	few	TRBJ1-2	CASSLDRLNYGYTF	TGTGCCAGCAGTTTGGACAGATTGAACTATGGCTACACCTTC
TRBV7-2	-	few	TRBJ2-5	CASSLAGETQYF	TGTGCCAGCAGCTTAGCCGGGGAGACCCAGTACTTC
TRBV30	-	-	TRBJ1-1	CAWIAGLNTEAFF	TGTGCCTGGATAGCAGGTTTGAACACTGAAGCTTTCTTT